This T cell receptor (beta chain) was recovered during a study of post-analysis software for immune sequencing data. Background on the study: The courses of disease that were included comprised relapsing-remitting, secondary progressive and progressive-relapsing multiple sclerosis.

The CDR3 is 16 amino acids. In germline, CDR1 is MDHEN, CDR2 SYDVKM. V was pared by 5 bases and J by 5 bases, with 19 bases between. The sample holds one count of this clonotype. The antigen remains undetermined. Sequencing libraries made from TCR beta cDNA carried unique molecular identifiers. TCRdb independently ran MiXCR on the PCR reads; one entry per CDR3 protein. This table has some 500,000 distinct CDR3 sequences, 40% to 55% appearing once. Broader study findings: The normalized Chao1 diversity of multiple sclerosis patients was significantly lower than that of controls. Included in a set of a handful of TRBV segments more frequent in patients than controls were TRBV5-6, TRBV5-1 and TRBV20-1.

This chain uses TRBV28 with TRBJ1-5; D uncertain. The specimen was blood. The source is a girl aged 5-17 years with multiple sclerosis. The CDR3: CASSPPEGWVDQPQHF. The CDR3 DNA reads as TGTGCCAGCAGTCCCCCTGAAGGGTGGGTCGATCAGCCCCAGCATTTT.